This passage covers 15 T cell receptor beta chains from one sample sequenced in a study of blood T cell repertoires in COVID-19. Clones were read by immunoSEQ multiplex PCR, and TCRdb kept only the in-frame ones, dropping some. The sample holds around 470,000 clones, 90% seen once. The sequenced sample was PBMCs or T cells enriched from blood (not recorded which). The receptors shown here come from a man between 18 and 29 years old who had recovered from COVID-19.

This rearrangement joins TRBV29-1 to TRBJ2-1; 10 bases agree with TRBD2. Germline values: CDR1 SQVTM, CDR2 ANQGSEA. V shed 1 base and J 2 bases; nucleotides not matched to a gene: 5. CDR3 length: 16 residues. The CDR3 region is CSVEGSAGGAYNEQFF. The CDR3, as DNA: TGCAGCGTTGAAGGGTCAGCGGGGGGGGCCTACAATGAGCAGTTCTTC.

The chain has TRBV10-3 and TRBJ2-2, with TRBD2 matching over 8 bases. Germline V gene data show CDR1 as ENHRY and CDR2 as SYGVKD. The CDR3 contains 16 residues. The V gene end was trimmed by 8 bases and the J gene end by 4 bases; junction bases not matched to a gene: 12. In DNA form, the CDR3 reads TGTGCCATCCGGGGGGGCGCAGGGAAGGCCACCGGGGAGCTGTTTTTT. Encoded protein: CAIRGGAGKATGELFF.

This chain joins TRBV19 and TRBJ1-5; 8 nucleotides agree with TRBD1. The CDR3 is made up of 15 amino acids. The V gene end was trimmed by 4 bases and the J gene end by 6 bases; junction bases not matched to a gene: 8. Germline CDR1 reads LNHDA; CDR2 reads SQIVND (reference sequence). The CDR3 here is CASSTSGQGSQPQHF. CDR3 nucleotide sequence: TGTGCCAGTAGTACTTCTGGACAGGGTAGTCAGCCCCAGCATTTT.

The CDR3 DNA sequence: TGCGCCAGCAGGACTGCCGACAGGGTGTGGTCCTACAATGAGCAGTTCTTC. It encodes CASRTADRVWSYNEQFF. The chain joins TRBV5-1 to TRBJ2-1; TRBD1 agrees at 7 bases. The CDR3 loop spans 17 amino acids. Trimming took 5 bases from V and 1 from J; bases not matched to a gene: 12. Germline values: CDR1 SGHRS, CDR2 YFSETQ.

V and J are TRBV5-4 and TRBJ1-1; possibly TRBD1 for D (5 bases). The V end lost 4 bases, the J end lost 3 bases, and 19 bases lay between the germline ends. The V gene's germline CDR1 is SGHNT and CDR2 YYREEE (reference sequence). There are 16 residues in the CDR3. CDR3 protein: CASSPREYRLDTEAFF. The CDR3 bases are TGTGCCAGCAGCCCACGGGAGTACAGGTTGGACACTGAAGCTTTCTTT.

This clone was counted once. The rearrangement links TRBV19 to TRBJ2-7; possibly TRBD1 for D (5 bases). This CDR3 spans 15 amino acids. Looked up from germline, CDR1 is LNHDA and CDR2 is SQIVND (reference sequence). Trimming took off 1 base at V and 3 bases at J, with 13 bases between the two ends. This CDR3 reads CASSIGSGLGYEQYF. The CDR3 DNA reads TGTGCCAGTAGTATAGGCTCAGGGTTGGGCTACGAGCAGTACTTC.

The rearrangement links TRBV11-3 to TRBJ2-1; 10 nucleotides align to TRBD2. V dropped 5 bases and J dropped 7; count of bases not matched to a gene: 14. The germline V gene encodes CDR1 SGHNT and CDR2 YENEEA. The CDR3 loop spans 17 amino acids. The CDR3 loop reads CASSAQERGGLVNEQFF. The CDR3 DNA follows: TGTGCCAGCAGCGCACAAGAGCGGGGGGGCCTAGTAAATGAGCAGTTCTTC.

The V and J genes are TRBV9 and TRBJ2-5; 13 bases agree with TRBD2. Germline CDR1 and CDR2: SGDLS and YYNGEE. The length of the CDR3 is 16 residues. Trimming at V came to 6 bases and at J to 4 bases, leaving 9 bases not matched to a gene. DNA for the CDR3: TGTGCCAGCACCTCTAATGGACTAGCGGGAGTAGAGACCCAGTACTTC. This sequence encodes CASTSNGLAGVETQYF.

This clone was observed a single time. This chain connects TRBV5-6 to TRBJ1-2; possible D gene TRBD1, 6 bases. Germline V gene lookup returns CDR1 SGHDT and CDR2 YYEEEE. The germline V and J ends were trimmed by 4 bases and 3 bases, with 10 bases remaining between them. This CDR3 comprises 13 residues. The CDR3 reads CASSRRTDYGYTF. CDR3 DNA: TGTGCCAGCAGCCGTCGGACAGACTATGGCTACACCTTC. The full variable domain, in which reference TRBV5-6 and TRBJ1-2 provide the parts outside the CDR3, is DAGVTQSPTHLIKTRGQQVTLRCSPKSGHDTVSWYQQALGQGPQFIFQYYEEEERQRGNFPDRFSGHQFPNYSSELNVNALLLGDSALYLCASSRRTDYGYTFGSGTRLTVV.

The chain recombines TRBV7-8 with TRBJ1-6, with a weak D call TRBD1 (6 bases). V was pared by 3 bases and J by 9 bases, with 18 bases between. The CDR3 loop spans 16 amino acids. Per germline, CDR1 SGHVS and CDR2 FQNEAQ. The CDR3 is CASSFNQGLGGSPLHF. The CDR3, as DNA: TGTGCCAGCAGCTTCAATCAGGGGCTAGGGGGTTCACCCCTCCACTTT.

The chain links TRBV28 to TRBJ1-5; D gene uncertain. CDR1 MDHEN and CDR2 SYDVKM come from the germline V gene. This CDR3 has 15 residues. The V end was cut by 6 bases, the J end by 4 bases, with 16 bases between. The chain's CDR3 is CASRREYSGNQPQHF. CDR3 nucleotide sequence: TGTGCCAGCAGACGGGAATACAGTGGAAATCAGCCCCAGCATTTT.

The V and J genes are TRBV19 and TRBJ1-1, with 9 bases aligning to TRBD1. The germline V gene has CDR1 LNHDA and CDR2 SQIVND (reference sequence). This CDR3 has 15 amino acids. The trim removed 5 bases at V and 5 bases at J, leaving 9 bases unmatched. The CDR3 reads CASSVTGGAGTEAFF. CDR3 DNA: TGTGCCAGTAGTGTAACAGGGGGCGCGGGGACTGAAGCTTTCTTT.

The chain is built from TRBV4-2 and TRBJ2-3; 9 positions agree with TRBD2. Germline V CDR1 and CDR2: LGHNA, YNFKEQ. The V and J ends lost 0 bases and 0 bases, in that order; junction bases with no gene match: 13. This CDR3 spans 20 amino acids. Here the CDR3 DNA reads TGTGCCAGCAGCCAAGATCTCTCTTTCACTAGCGGGTATAGCACAGATACGCAGTATTTT. It is translated as CASSQDLSFTSGYSTDTQYF.

This clone was seen once. The gene calls are TRBV6-1 and TRBJ2-1; possibly TRBD1 for D (5 bases). V was pared by 3 bases and J by 4 bases, with 16 bases between. The CDR3 covers 16 residues. CDR1 and CDR2 (germline): MNHNS, SASEGT. This CDR3 is CASSEGPQGSYNEQFF. DNA for the CDR3: TGTGCCAGCAGTGAGGGGCCTCAGGGCTCGTACAATGAGCAGTTCTTC.

The chain employs TRBV27 and TRBJ1-2; D uncertain. This CDR3 is 16 amino acids long. Deletions cut 4 bases from V and 2 bases from J, with 17 bases between. Germline V gene sequence: CDR1 MNHEY, CDR2 SMNVEV (reference sequence). The CDR3 here is CASSSPGSVENYGYTF. The CDR3 nucleotides are TGTGCCAGCAGTTCCCCCGGGTCCGTTGAAAACTATGGCTACACCTTC.